Below, 10 T cell receptor beta chains from the same sample are listed, as sequenced in a study of graft-versus-host responses after intestinal transplantation. The assay was immunoSEQ multiplex PCR, and TCRdb's table has in-frame clones only and misses some. The data show over 45,000 clones, around 90% seen once. The specimen was PBMCs, collected 26 days after transplant. The source is a human patient who received an intestinal transplant, so some T cells may come from the graft donor.

V usage is TRBV2 and J usage is TRBJ2-7; 7 nucleotides line up with TRBD2. The CDR3 covers 14 residues. V was clipped by 2 bases and J by 3 bases; unmatched bases: 4. Germline lookup yields CDR1 SNHLY and CDR2 FYNNEI. The CDR3 nucleotides read TGTGCCAGCAGTGAATTCCGGGACTACTACGAGCAGTACTTC. Translating gives CASSEFRDYYEQYF.

The rearrangement links TRBV7-8 to TRBJ1-1; 11 bases align to TRBD1. The junction had 4 bases not matched to a gene; V was cut back by 0 bases and J by 1 base. Germline V lookup: CDR1 SGHVS, CDR2 FQNEAQ. The CDR3 length is 17 residues. The DNA of the CDR3 is TGTGCCAGCAGCTTAGCGGGGGACAGGGGGTGGAACACTGAAGCTTTCTTT. This encodes CASSLAGDRGWNTEAFF. The full variable domain, completed using reference TRBV7-8 and TRBJ1-1, is GAGVSQSPRYKVAKRGQDVALRCDPISGHVSLFWYQQALGQGPEFLTYFQNEAQLDKSGLPSDRFFAERPEGSVSTLKIQRTQQEDSAVYLCASSLAGDRGWNTEAFFGQGTRLTVV.

The chain uses TRBV4-1 and TRBJ1-5, with TRBD1 as a possible D gene (6 bases). The germline V and J ends were trimmed by 3 bases and 0 bases, with 24 bases remaining between them. CDR1 MGHRA and CDR2 YSYEKL come from the germline V gene. The CDR3 is 20 residues long. CDR3 loop: CASSQAPGQPLPYSNQPQHF. CDR3 nucleotide sequence: TGCGCCAGCAGCCAGGCGCCCGGACAGCCTCTACCCTATAGCAATCAGCCCCAGCATTTT.

The V gene is TRBV7-9, the J gene TRBJ2-5, with D tentatively TRBD1 (6 bases). The CDR3 has 17 amino acids. Germline V lookup: CDR1 SEHNR, CDR2 FQNEAQ (reference sequence). V was cut by 5 bases and J by 1 base, with 20 bases left in between. CDR3 sequence (DNA): TGTGCCAGCAGCCCATGGACAGATACCGATTTCCAAGAGACCCAGTACTTC. The encoded protein is CASSPWTDTDFQETQYF.

The chain is built from TRBV4-1 and TRBJ2-2; 7 nucleotides line up with TRBD2. Germline trimming cut 8 bases from V and 5 bases from J; bases unmatched to any gene: 11. This CDR3 has 15 residues. Germline V lookup: CDR1 MGHRA, CDR2 YSYEKL. The CDR3 spells CASGKGREVTGELFF. CDR3 DNA sequence: TGCGCCAGCGGAAAAGGGAGGGAGGTAACCGGGGAGCTGTTTTTT.

The J gene is TRBJ1-4, the V gene TRBV5-1, with a weak D call TRBD1 (5 bases). Germline assignment: CDR1 SGHRS and CDR2 YFSETQ. This CDR3 contains 15 residues. V gave up 6 bases and J gave up 6 bases, with 18 bases separating them. CDR3 in DNA: TGCGCCAGCAATATCGGGGGAGATGCTTATGAAAAACTGTTTTTT. It specifies CASNIGGDAYEKLFF.

The chain couples TRBV7-9 to TRBJ1-4; a weak D match, TRBD1 (5 bases). The V end lost 8 bases, the J end lost 10 bases, and 14 bases lay between the germline ends. This CDR3 comprises 12 residues. Germline CDR1 is SEHNR and CDR2 is FQNEAQ (reference sequence). The CDR3 sequence: CASGQGWGKLFF. In nucleotides, the CDR3 is TGTGCCAGCGGTCAGGGATGGGGAAAACTGTTTTTT.

DNA of the CDR3: TGTGCCATCAGTGGGGCTAGCGGGGTTCAAGAGACCCAGTACTTC. Translation: CAISGASGVQETQYF. V and J are TRBV10-3 and TRBJ2-5, with TRBD2 identical over 9 bases. V shed 4 bases, J shed 2 bases, and the junction held 5 bases outside the gene matches. From germline, CDR1 is ENHRY and CDR2 SYGVKD. The CDR3 is made up of 15 amino acids.

V is TRBV5-6 and J is TRBJ1-5, with TRBD1 as a possible D gene (5 bases). Germline CDR1 reads SGHDT; CDR2 reads YYEEEE. The CDR3 spans 16 residues. Trimming left V 1 base short and J 2 bases short, with 13 bases between. The CDR3 loop reads CASSLSTGWGNQPQHF. The CDR3, as DNA: TGTGCCAGCAGCTTGAGTACAGGTTGGGGCAATCAGCCCCAGCATTTT.

This chain connects TRBV21-1 to TRBJ2-3; the table calls TRBD1, which could not be checked here. TRBV21-1 is given as a pseudogene. The CDR3 spans 16 residues. CDR3 in DNA: TGTGCCAGCAGCAAAGCCCGGGACAGGGGATCTCATACGCAGTATTTT. Amino acids: CASSKARDRGSHTQYF.